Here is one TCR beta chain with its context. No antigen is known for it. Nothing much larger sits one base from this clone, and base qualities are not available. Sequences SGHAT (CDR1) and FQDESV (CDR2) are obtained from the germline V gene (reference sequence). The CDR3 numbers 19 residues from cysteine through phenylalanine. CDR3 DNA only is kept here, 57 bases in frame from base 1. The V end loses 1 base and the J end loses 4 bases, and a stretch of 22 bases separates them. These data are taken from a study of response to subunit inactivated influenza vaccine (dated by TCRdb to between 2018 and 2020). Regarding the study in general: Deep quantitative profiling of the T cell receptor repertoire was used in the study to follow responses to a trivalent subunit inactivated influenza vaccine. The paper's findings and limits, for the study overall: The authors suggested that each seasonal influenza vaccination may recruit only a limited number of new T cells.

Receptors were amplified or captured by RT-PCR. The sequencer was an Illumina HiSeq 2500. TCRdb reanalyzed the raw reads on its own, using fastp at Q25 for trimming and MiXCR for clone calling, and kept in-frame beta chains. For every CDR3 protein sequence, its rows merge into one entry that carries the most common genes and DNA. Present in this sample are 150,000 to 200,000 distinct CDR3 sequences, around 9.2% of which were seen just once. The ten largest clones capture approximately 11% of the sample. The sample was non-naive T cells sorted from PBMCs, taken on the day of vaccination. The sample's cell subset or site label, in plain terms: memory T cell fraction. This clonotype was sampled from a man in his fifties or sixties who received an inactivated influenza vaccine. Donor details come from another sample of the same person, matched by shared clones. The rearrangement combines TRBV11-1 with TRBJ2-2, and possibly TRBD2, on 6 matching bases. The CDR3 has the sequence CASSLGRGRARSLTGELFF. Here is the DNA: TGTGCCAGCAGCTTAGGGAGGGGCAGGGCTCGTTCTCTCACCGGGGAGCTGTTTTTT. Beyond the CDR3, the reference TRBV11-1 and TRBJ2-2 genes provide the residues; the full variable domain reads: EAEVAQSPRYKITEKSQAVAFWCDPISGHATLYWYRQILGQGPELLVQFQDESVVDDSQLPKDRFSAERLKGVDSTLKIQPAELGDSAMYLCASSLGRGRARSLTGELFFGEGSRLTVL.